This T cell receptor beta chain was observed in a study of post-analysis software for immune sequencing data. Study overall: Progressive-relapsing, secondary progressive and relapsing-remitting multiple sclerosis were among the disease courses included. Study-wide points: Multiple sclerosis patients showed significantly lower normalized Chao1 diversity than controls did. Samples sharing a preparation batch grouped tightly together when assessed by F measure. Five TRBV segments, including TRBV5-6, TRBV5-1 and TRBV20-1, were more frequent in patients than controls.

Remarks on this clonotype: Its antigen remains unknown.

TCR beta cDNA libraries had unique molecular identifiers. The T cell input of 1 to 10 million gave roughly 500,000 cDNA molecules. TCRdb itself ran the PCR reads through MiXCR, one entry per CDR3 protein. The table lists 350,000 to 450,000 distinct CDR3 sequences, over 30% of them singletons, with about 7.6% in the top ten. The germline V gene has CDR1 LGHNA and CDR2 YSLEER. The CDR3 runs to 16 residues. V gave up 3 bases and J gave up 4 bases, with 18 bases separating them. The clonotype was recovered from a girl aged 2 to 9 with multiple sclerosis. Sequencing was carried out using blood. The chain combines TRBV4-3 with TRBJ2-5; D not resolved. The DNA of the CDR3 is TGCGCCAGCAGCCAGGGCAGTATCTTGGGTGTAGAGACCCAGTACTTC. Residues: CASSQGSILGVETQYF.